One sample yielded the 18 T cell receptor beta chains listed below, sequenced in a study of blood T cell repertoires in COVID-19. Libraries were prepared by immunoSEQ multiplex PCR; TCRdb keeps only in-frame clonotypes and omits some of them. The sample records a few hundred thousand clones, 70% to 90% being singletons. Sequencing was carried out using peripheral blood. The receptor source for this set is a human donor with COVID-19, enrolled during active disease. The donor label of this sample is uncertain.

Here the CDR3 reads CSVGVAGDEQYF. CDR3 DNA sequence: TGCAGCGTTGGGGTGGCGGGAGACGAGCAGTACTTC. This chain uses TRBV29-1 with TRBJ2-7, with TRBD2 identical over 7 bases. The trim removed 4 bases at V and 5 bases at J, leaving 5 bases unmatched. The germline V gene has CDR1 SQVTM and CDR2 ANQGSEA. The CDR3 length is 12 residues.

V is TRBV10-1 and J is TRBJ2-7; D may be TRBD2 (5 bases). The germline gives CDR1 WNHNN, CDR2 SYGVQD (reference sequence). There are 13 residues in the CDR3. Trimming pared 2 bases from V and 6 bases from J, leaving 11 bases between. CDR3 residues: CASSESGRPEQYF. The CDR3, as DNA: TGCGCCAGCAGTGAGAGCGGAAGGCCCGAGCAGTACTTC.

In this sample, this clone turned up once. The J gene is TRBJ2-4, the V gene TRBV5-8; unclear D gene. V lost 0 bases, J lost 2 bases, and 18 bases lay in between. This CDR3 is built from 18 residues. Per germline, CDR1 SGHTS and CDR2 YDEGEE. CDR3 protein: CASSLALVSVGSKNIQYF. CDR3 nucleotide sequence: TGTGCCAGCAGCTTGGCATTAGTGAGCGTTGGGTCCAAAAACATTCAGTACTTC.

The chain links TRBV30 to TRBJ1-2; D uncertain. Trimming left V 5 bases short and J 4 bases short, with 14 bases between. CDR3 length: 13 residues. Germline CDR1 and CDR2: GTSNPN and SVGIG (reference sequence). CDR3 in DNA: TGTGCCTGGTCGTCAGTCCCTTCCTATGGCTACACCTTC. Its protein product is CAWSSVPSYGYTF.

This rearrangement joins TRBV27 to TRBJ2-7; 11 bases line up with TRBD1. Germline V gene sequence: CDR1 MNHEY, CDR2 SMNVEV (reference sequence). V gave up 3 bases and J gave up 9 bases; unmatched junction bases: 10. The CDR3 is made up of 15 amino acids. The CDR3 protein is CASSFQGQGVEGQYF. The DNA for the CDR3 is TGTGCCAGCAGTTTTCAGGGACAGGGGGTGGAGGGGCAGTACTTC.

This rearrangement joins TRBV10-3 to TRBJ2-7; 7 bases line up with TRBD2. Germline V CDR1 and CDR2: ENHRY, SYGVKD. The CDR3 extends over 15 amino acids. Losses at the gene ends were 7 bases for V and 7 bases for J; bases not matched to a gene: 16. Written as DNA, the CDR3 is TGTGCCATCAAAACCGGGACTACCCCGAAGGGAGAGCAGTACTTC. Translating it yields CAIKTGTTPKGEQYF.

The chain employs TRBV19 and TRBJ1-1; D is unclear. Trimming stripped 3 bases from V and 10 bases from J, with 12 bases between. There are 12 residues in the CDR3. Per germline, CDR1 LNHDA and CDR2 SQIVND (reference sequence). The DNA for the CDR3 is TGTGCCAGTAGTATGGGTAAATGGAGAGCTTTCTTT. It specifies CASSMGKWRAFF. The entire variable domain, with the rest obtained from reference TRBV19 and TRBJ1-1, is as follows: DGGITQSPKYLFRKEGQNVTLSCEQNLNHDAMYWYRQDPGQGLRLIYYSQIVNDFQKGDIAEGYSVSREKKESFPLTVTSAQKNPTAFYLCASSMGKWRAFFGQGTRLTVV.

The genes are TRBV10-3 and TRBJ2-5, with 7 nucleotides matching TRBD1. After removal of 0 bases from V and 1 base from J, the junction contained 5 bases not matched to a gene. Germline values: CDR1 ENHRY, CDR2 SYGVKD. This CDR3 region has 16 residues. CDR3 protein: CAISESRDRAQETQYF. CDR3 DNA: TGTGCCATCAGTGAGTCCCGAGACAGGGCCCAAGAGACCCAGTACTTC.

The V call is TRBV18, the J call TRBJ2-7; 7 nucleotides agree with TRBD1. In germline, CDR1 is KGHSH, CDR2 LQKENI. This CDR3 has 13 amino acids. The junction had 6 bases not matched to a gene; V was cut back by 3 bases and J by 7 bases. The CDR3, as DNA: TGTGCCAGCTCACCGGACAGGTCGAGGGAGCAGTACTTC. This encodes CASSPDRSREQYF.

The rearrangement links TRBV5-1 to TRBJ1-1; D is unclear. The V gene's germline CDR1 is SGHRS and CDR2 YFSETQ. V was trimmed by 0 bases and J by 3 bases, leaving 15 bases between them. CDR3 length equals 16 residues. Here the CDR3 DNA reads TGCGCCAGCAGCTTGGGGTATGGGCAGCCAGACACTGAAGCTTTCTTT. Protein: CASSLGYGQPDTEAFF.

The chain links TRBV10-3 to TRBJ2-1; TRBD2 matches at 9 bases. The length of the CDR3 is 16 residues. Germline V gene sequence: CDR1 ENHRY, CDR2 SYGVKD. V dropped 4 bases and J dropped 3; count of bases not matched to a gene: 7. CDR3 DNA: TGTGCCATCAGTGCTAGCGGGATCACGTTCTACAATGAGCAGTTCTTC. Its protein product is CAISASGITFYNEQFF.

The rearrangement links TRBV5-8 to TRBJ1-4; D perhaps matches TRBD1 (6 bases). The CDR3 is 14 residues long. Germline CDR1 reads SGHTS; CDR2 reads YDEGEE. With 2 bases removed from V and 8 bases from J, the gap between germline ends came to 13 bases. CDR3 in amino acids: CASSFRGAGEKLFF. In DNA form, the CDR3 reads TGTGCCAGCAGCTTCCGGGGGGCTGGGGAAAAACTGTTTTTT. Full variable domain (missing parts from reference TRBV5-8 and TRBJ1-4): EAGVTQSPTHLIKTRGQQATLRCSPISGHTSVYWYQQALGLGLQFLLWYDEGEERNRGNFPPRFSGRQFPNYSSELNVNALELEDSALYLCASSFRGAGEKLFFGSGTQLSVL.

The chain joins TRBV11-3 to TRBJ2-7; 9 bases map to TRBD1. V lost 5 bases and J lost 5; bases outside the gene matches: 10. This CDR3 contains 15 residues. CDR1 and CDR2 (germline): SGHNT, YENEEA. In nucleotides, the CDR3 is TGTGCCAGCAGCCCTAGGCGGGGACAGGGAAACGAGCAGTACTTC. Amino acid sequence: CASSPRRGQGNEQYF.

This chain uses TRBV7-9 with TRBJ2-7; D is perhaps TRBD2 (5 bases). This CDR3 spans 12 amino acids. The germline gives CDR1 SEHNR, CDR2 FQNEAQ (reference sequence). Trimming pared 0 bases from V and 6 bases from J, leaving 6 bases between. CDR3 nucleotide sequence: TGTGCCAGCAGCTTAGCAGGGAGCGAGCAGTACTTC. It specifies CASSLAGSEQYF.

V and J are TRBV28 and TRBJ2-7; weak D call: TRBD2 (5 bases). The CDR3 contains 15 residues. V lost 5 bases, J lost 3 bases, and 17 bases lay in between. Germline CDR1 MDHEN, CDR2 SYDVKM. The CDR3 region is CASSPHGGGYYEQYF. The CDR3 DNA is TGTGCCAGCAGTCCCCACGGAGGCGGATACTACGAGCAGTACTTC.

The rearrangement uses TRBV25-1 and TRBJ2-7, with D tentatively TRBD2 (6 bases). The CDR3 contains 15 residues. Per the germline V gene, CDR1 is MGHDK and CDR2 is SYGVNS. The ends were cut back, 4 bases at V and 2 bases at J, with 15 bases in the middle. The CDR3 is CASSGRRSGTYEQYF. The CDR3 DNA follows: TGTGCCAGCAGTGGCCGCCGTAGCGGAACCTACGAGCAGTACTTC.

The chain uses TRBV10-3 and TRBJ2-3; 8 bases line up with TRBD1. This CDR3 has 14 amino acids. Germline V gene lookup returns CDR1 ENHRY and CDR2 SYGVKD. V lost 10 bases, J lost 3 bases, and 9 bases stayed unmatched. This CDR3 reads CATMRQGSTDTQYF. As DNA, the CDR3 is TGTGCCACGATGAGACAGGGGAGTACAGATACGCAGTATTTT.

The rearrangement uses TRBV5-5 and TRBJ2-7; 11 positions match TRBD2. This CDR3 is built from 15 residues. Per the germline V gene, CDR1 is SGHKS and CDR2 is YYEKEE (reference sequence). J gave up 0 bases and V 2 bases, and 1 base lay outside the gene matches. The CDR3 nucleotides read TGTGCCAGCAGCTTTAGCGGGAGGGCCTCCTACGAGCAGTACTTC. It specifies CASSFSGRASYEQYF.